The 20 T cell receptor beta chains reported below all come from one sample, sequenced in a study of T cells after yellow fever vaccination (dated by TCRdb to about 2019). The protocol used for the library was 5' RACE. Sequencing relied on an Illumina HiSeq 2500. TCRdb reprocessed the public reads (quality trimming at Q25 with fastp, clone calling with MiXCR) and kept in-frame beta chains. Under each unique CDR3 protein, matching rows form one entry showing the most common genes and DNA. This sample comprises over 65,000 distinct CDR3 sequences, 10% to 15% of them detected only once. Around 23% of the sample is in the top ten clones. This sample's treatment or condition label indicates: live attenuated yellow fever vaccine strain. The starting material was CD8+ T cells not binding an NS4B(214-222) dextramer, sorted from PBMCs, obtained 21 days after the first yellow fever vaccination. The cell subset or site label, read with the paper, signifies: NS4B epitope dextramer-negative CD8 T cells. Receptors were obtained from a man aged 18 to 35 who received the YFV17D yellow fever vaccine.

This clonotype was recorded a few times. The chain uses TRBV4-3 and TRBJ1-1; 10 bases line up with TRBD1. Losses at the gene ends were 4 bases for V and 3 bases for J; bases not matched to a gene: 8. Per germline, CDR1 LGHNA and CDR2 YSLEER. The CDR3 has 16 amino acids. The DNA for the CDR3 is TGCGCCAGCAGCCGGGACAGGGGTTTTGGGTACACTGAAGCTTTCTTT. Translation: CASSRDRGFGYTEAFF.

The chain is built from TRBV12-3 or TRBV12-4 and TRBJ2-2, with 9 nucleotides matching TRBD1. The CDR3 is 15 residues long. V trimming: 6 bases; J trimming: 3 bases; junction bases outside the gene matches: 5. Here the CDR3 reads CASRPGQGYTGELFF. CDR3 DNA sequence: TGTGCCAGCAGGCCGGGACAGGGTTACACCGGGGAGCTGTTTTTT.

In its sample, this clonotype was seen a few times. The chain carries TRBV9 and TRBJ2-1; 8 bases line up with TRBD2. Germline CDR1 SGDLS, CDR2 YYNGEE. The CDR3 contains 17 residues. V lost 4 bases, J lost 4 bases, and 13 bases stayed unmatched. This chain's CDR3 is CASSPGGVGGGYNEQFF. The CDR3 region has the DNA TGTGCCAGCAGCCCCGGAGGAGTCGGCGGGGGGTACAATGAGCAGTTCTTC.

V and J are TRBV4-1 and TRBJ2-3; D possibly uses TRBD1 or TRBD2 (5 bases each). CDR1 is MGHRA, CDR2 YSYEKL, per germline. The CDR3 is 14 residues long. Trimming took 4 bases from V and 3 from J, leaving 11 bases between them. This chain's CDR3 is CASSPHEGTDTQYF. CDR3 DNA: TGCGCCAGCAGCCCACACGAGGGGACAGATACGCAGTATTTT.

This chain connects TRBV7-9 to TRBJ1-4, with a weak D call TRBD1 (6 bases). Germline V gene sequence: CDR1 SEHNR, CDR2 FQNEAQ (reference sequence). V dropped 5 bases and J dropped 7 bases, with 20 bases sitting between them. The CDR3 spans 16 residues. This CDR3 reads CASSLSPTGLGEKLFF. CDR3 in DNA: TGTGCCAGCAGCCTCTCACCGACAGGCCTGGGTGAAAAACTGTTTTTT. The full variable domain, rest sourced from reference TRBV7-9 and TRBJ1-4, is DTGVSQNPRHKITKRGQNVTFRCDPISEHNRLYWYRQTLGQGPEFLTYFQNEAQLEKSRLLSDRFSAERPKGSFSTLEIQRTEQGDSAMYLCASSLSPTGLGEKLFFGSGTQLSVL.

This clonotype has only a few counts. Relative to the germline gene, one junction end is altered; a read error may explain this. The genes are TRBV5-1 and TRBJ2-1; D is perhaps TRBD1 or TRBD2 (6 bases each). The CDR3 is 16 residues long. Per the germline V gene, CDR1 is SGHRS and CDR2 is YFSETQ. The DNA for the CDR3 is TGCGTCAGCAGCTTGCCCGCAGGAGGGACATTTCAGGAGCAGTTCTTC. Translation gives CVSSLPAGGTFQEQFF. The full variable domain, in which reference TRBV5-1 and TRBJ2-1 provide the parts outside the CDR3, is KAGVTQTPRYLIKTRGQQVTLSCSPISGHRSVSWYQQTPGQGLQFLFEYFSETQRNKGNFPGRFSGRQFSNSRSEMNVSTLELGDSALYLCVSSLPAGGTFQEQFFGPGTRLTVL.

The sample holds a few counts of this clonotype. The V call is TRBV4-1, the J call TRBJ2-3; a possible D gene is TRBD2 (6 bases). Trimming stripped 1 base from V and 6 bases from J, with 14 bases between. The CDR3 totals 15 residues. From germline, CDR1 is MGHRA and CDR2 YSYEKL. CDR3 DNA: TGCGCCAGCAGCCAAGGGGTAGGGGCGGGGGATACGCAGTATTTT. This codes for CASSQGVGAGDTQYF.

On this clonotype itself: The junction departs from germline at one end; a sequencing error may be responsible. The CDR3 here is CASSQASGQNEKLFF. DNA of the CDR3: TGTGCCAGCAGTCAAGCCTCGGGACAGAATGAAAAACTGTTTTTT. This chain links TRBV2 with TRBJ1-4; 7 nucleotides line up with TRBD1. Germline lookup yields CDR1 SNHLY and CDR2 FYNNEI. The CDR3 covers 15 residues.

This clonotype has only a few counts. The V and J genes are TRBV27 and TRBJ2-7, with TRBD1 matching 7 bases. The junction had 6 bases not matched to a gene; V was cut back by 4 bases and J by 3 bases. The CDR3 is made up of 14 amino acids. Germline CDR1 and CDR2: MNHEY and SMNVEV (reference sequence). CDR3 amino acids: CASSSGQILYEQYF. As DNA, the CDR3 is TGTGCCAGCAGTTCGGGACAGATCCTCTACGAGCAGTACTTC.

This clonotype has only a few counts. The chain carries TRBV4-1 and TRBJ2-4; D is undetermined. Germline CDR1 and CDR2: MGHRA and YSYEKL. V lost 0 bases and J 5 bases, leaving 14 bases between the germline ends. This CDR3 spans 16 amino acids. The CDR3 region has the DNA TGCGCCAGCAGCCAAGATAACCTCAGTTTACAAAACATTCAGTACTTC. Encoded protein: CASSQDNLSLQNIQYF.

This clonotype was observed a few times. V usage is TRBV11-2 and J usage is TRBJ2-7; weak D call: TRBD2 (5 bases). V lost 5 bases and J lost 7, with 21 bases in between. The germline CDR1 and CDR2 sequences are SGHAT and FQNNGV. The CDR3 is 15 residues long. In DNA form, the CDR3 reads TGTGCCAGCAGCCACCGGTGGGGATCCACGGGGGAGCAGTACTTC. It translates to CASSHRWGSTGEQYF.

This clonotype has a handful of counts. The chain couples TRBV4-3 to TRBJ1-2; TRBD1 matches at 7 bases. Trimming removed 2 bases from V and 4 bases from J; junction bases left unmatched: 7. The CDR3 runs 15 residues. CDR1 and CDR2 from the germline V gene are LGHNA and YSLEER. CDR3: CASSQFGQAPYGYTF. CDR3 in DNA: TGCGCCAGCAGCCAATTCGGACAGGCCCCCTATGGCTACACCTTC.

This clonotype was observed a few times. Written as DNA, the CDR3 is TGTGCCAGCAGAGGGGGACAGGTTTACTACAATGAGCAGTTCTTC. It specifies CASRGGQVYYNEQFF. The chain uses TRBV6-2 or TRBV6-3 and TRBJ2-1, with TRBD1 identical over 8 bases. Germline lookup yields CDR1 MNHEY and CDR2 SVGEGT. The CDR3 contains 15 residues. V lost 6 bases to trimming and J lost 3 bases; unmatched junction nucleotides: 7.

J is TRBJ2-3 and V is TRBV24-1, with a tentative D call TRBD1 (5 bases). Germline values: CDR1 KGHDR, CDR2 SFDVKD. This CDR3 has 15 amino acids. Trimming shortened V by 3 bases and J by 2 bases, and 11 bases separated the two germline ends. The CDR3 reads CATSDTDRLTDTQYF. The CDR3 bases are TGTGCCACCAGTGATACCGACAGACTCACAGATACGCAGTATTTT.

There are a few counts of this clonotype. The rearrangement links TRBV10-3 to TRBJ2-6; D gene ambiguous. V lost 10 bases and J 2 bases, leaving 3 bases between the germline ends. Germline lookup yields CDR1 ENHRY and CDR2 SYGVKD. The CDR3 sequence is 11 residues long. The CDR3 loop reads CASAGANVLTF. As DNA, the CDR3 is TGTGCCAGCGCTGGGGCCAACGTCCTGACTTTC.

This sequence joins TRBV28 and TRBJ2-3; the D is unclear. This CDR3 region has 17 residues. Between the trimmed V and J ends, which lost 5 bases and 3 bases, there was a span of 21 bases. The germline CDR1 and CDR2 sequences are MDHEN and SYDVKM. The CDR3 region is CASSTLTVNLGTDTQYF. The CDR3 DNA is TGTGCCAGCAGTACCCTAACGGTGAACCTCGGGACAGATACGCAGTATTTT.

This clonotype was recorded a few times. The rearrangement links TRBV21-1 to TRBJ2-7. TRBV21-1 is assigned pseudogene status. The CDR3 is 15 amino acids. Written as DNA, the CDR3 is TGTGCCAGCAGCAAAGACAAGGGAACGGACGCCGAGCAGTACTTC. Its protein product is CASSKDKGTDAEQYF.

J is TRBJ2-3 and V is TRBV6-5; TRBD1 matches at 9 bases. This CDR3 spans 15 amino acids. The germline V gene has CDR1 MNHEY and CDR2 SVGAGI. The junction had 6 bases not matched to a gene; V was cut back by 4 bases and J by 4 bases. This CDR3 is CASSSTGGEADTQYF. The CDR3 DNA reads as TGTGCCAGCAGTTCTACAGGGGGCGAAGCAGATACGCAGTATTTT.

The V gene is TRBV4-2, the J gene TRBJ2-5; 9 bases match TRBD2. Trimming took 0 bases from V and 2 from J; bases not matched to a gene: 7. The CDR3 sequence is 17 residues long. Germline V gene lookup returns CDR1 LGHNA and CDR2 YNFKEQ. CDR3 DNA: TGTGCCAGCAGCCAAGATATGGCGGGGGGGGAACAAGAGACCCAGTACTTC. This codes for CASSQDMAGGEQETQYF.

This clonotype was counted only a few times. The chain has TRBV5-1 and TRBJ2-7, with D perhaps TRBD1 (8 bases). From germline, CDR1 is SGHRS and CDR2 YFSETQ. The CDR3 is 20 residues long. Trimming took off 1 base at V and 4 bases at J, with 30 bases between the two ends. The CDR3 is CASSLPRLSERTGRGYEQYF. CDR3 nucleotides: TGCGCCAGCAGCTTGCCCAGGCTGAGCGAACGGACAGGGCGGGGGTACGAGCAGTACTTC.